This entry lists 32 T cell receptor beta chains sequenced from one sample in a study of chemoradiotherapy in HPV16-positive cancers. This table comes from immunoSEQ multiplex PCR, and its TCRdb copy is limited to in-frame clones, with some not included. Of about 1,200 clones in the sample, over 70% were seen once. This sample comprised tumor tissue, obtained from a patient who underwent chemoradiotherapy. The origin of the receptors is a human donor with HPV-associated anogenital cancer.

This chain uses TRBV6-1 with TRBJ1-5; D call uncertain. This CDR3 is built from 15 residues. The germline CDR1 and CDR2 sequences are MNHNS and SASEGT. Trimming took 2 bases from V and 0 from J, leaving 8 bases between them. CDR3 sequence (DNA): TGTGCCAGCAGTGAATTAGCGGATAGCAATCAGCCCCAGCATTTT. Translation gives CASSELADSNQPQHF.

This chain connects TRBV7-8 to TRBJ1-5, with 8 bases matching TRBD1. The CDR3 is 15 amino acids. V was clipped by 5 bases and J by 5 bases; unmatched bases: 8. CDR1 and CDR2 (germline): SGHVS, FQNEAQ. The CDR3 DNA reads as TGTGCCAGCAGCCCGAAGGACAGGGTCTATCAGCCCCAGCATTTT. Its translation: CASSPKDRVYQPQHF.

CDR3 amino acids: CASSALSYSYEQYF. The CDR3 DNA sequence: TGTGCCAGCAGTGCCCTAAGTTACTCCTACGAGCAGTACTTC. This chain joins TRBV6-1 and TRBJ2-7; no definite D call. Trimming shortened V by 4 bases and J by 0 bases, and 10 bases separated the two germline ends. CDR1 is MNHNS and CDR2 is SASEGT in the germline V gene. This CDR3 is built from 14 residues.

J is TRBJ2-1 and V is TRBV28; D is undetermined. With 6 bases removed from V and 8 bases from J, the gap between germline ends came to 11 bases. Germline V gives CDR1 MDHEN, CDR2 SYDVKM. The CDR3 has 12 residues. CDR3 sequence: CASSSLLDEQFF. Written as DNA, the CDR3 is TGTGCCAGCAGCAGCCTACTGGATGAGCAGTTCTTC.

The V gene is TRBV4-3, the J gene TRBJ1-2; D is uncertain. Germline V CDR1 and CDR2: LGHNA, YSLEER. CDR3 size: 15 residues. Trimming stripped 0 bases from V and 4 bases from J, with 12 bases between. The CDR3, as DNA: TGCGCCAGCAGCCAAGAGGTGCCCTCCGCCTATGGCTACACCTTC. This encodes CASSQEVPSAYGYTF.

The CDR3 is CASSVRTGPNTEAFF. In DNA form, the CDR3 reads TGTGCCAGCAGCGTTCGGACAGGGCCAAACACTGAAGCTTTCTTT. This sequence joins TRBV9 and TRBJ1-1; 8 nucleotides align to TRBD1. Germline V gives CDR1 SGDLS, CDR2 YYNGEE. J was trimmed by 2 bases and V by 2 bases; bases with no gene match: 5. The CDR3 is 15 residues long. Complete variable domain (other parts from reference TRBV9 and TRBJ1-1): DSGVTQTPKHLITATGQRVTLRCSPRSGDLSVYWYQQSLDQGLQFLIQYYNGEERAKGNILERFSAQQFPDLHSELNLSSLELGDSALYFCASSVRTGPNTEAFFGQGTRLTVV.

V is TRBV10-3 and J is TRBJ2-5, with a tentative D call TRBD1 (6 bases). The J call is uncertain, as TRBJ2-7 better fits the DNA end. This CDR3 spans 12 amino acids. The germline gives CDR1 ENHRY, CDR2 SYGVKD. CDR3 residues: CATGVGGYEQYF. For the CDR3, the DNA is TGTGCCACCGGGGTAGGGGGCTACGAGCAGTACTTC.

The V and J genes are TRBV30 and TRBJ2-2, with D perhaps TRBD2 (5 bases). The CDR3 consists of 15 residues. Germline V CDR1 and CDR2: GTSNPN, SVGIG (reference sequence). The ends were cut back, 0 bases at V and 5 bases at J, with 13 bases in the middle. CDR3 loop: CAWSVLSPGTGELFF. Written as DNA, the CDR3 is TGTGCCTGGAGTGTACTCTCCCCGGGGACCGGGGAGCTGTTTTTT.

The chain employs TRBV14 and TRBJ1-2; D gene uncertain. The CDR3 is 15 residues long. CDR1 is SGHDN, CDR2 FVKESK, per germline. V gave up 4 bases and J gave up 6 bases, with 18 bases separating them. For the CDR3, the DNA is TGTGCCAGCAGCCCGCAACGGGAGGGCCGCGATGGCTACACCTTC. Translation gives CASSPQREGRDGYTF.

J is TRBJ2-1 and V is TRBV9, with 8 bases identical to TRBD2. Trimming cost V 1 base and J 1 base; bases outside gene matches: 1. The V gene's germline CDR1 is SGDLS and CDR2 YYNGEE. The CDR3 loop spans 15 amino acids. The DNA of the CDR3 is TGTGCCAGCAGCGTAAGCGGGAGATCCTACAATGAGCAGTTCTTC. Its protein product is CASSVSGRSYNEQFF.

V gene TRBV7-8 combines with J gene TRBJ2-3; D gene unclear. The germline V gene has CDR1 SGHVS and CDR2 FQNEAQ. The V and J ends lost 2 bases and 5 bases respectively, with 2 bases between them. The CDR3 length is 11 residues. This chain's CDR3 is CASSLKDTQYF. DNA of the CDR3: TGTGCCAGCAGCTTAAAAGATACGCAGTATTTT.

The CDR3: CASSPRAGELFF. DNA of the CDR3: TGTGCCAGCAGCCCAAGGGCCGGGGAGCTGTTTTTT. The chain links TRBV14 to TRBJ2-2, with D unclear. The CDR3 has 12 amino acids. V was cut by 4 bases and J by 6 bases, with 6 bases left in between. Germline CDR1 SGHDN, CDR2 FVKESK. The full variable domain, rest sourced from reference TRBV14 and TRBJ2-2, is EAGVTQFPSHSVIEKGQTVTLRCDPISGHDNLYWYRRVMGKEIKFLLHFVKESKQDESGMPNNRFLAERTGGTYSTLKVQPAELEDSGVYFCASSPRAGELFFGEGSRLTVL.

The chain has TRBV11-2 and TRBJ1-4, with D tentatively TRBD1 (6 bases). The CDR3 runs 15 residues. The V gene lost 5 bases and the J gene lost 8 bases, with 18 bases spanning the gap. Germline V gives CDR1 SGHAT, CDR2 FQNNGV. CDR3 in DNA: TGTGCCAGCAGCCAAGAGGCTGGGGGCGACGAAAAACTGTTTTTT. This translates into CASSQEAGGDEKLFF.

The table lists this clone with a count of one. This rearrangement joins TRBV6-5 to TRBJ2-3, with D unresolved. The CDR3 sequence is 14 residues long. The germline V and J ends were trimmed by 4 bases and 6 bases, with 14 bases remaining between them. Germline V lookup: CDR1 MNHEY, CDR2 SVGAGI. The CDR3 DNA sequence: TGTGCCAGCAGTTTCGATCCAGTGCGCGATACGCAGTATTTT. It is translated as CASSFDPVRDTQYF.

The CDR3 region has the DNA TGTGCCAGTAGTGGAGGACTAGCGGGATGGGTGGCCGGGGAGCTGTTTTTT. This codes for CASSGGLAGWVAGELFF. This chain links TRBV19 with TRBJ2-2; TRBD2 matches 12 bases. V shed 5 bases and J 6 bases; nucleotides not matched to a gene: 10. Germline assignment: CDR1 LNHDA and CDR2 SQIVND (reference sequence). The CDR3 length is 17 residues.

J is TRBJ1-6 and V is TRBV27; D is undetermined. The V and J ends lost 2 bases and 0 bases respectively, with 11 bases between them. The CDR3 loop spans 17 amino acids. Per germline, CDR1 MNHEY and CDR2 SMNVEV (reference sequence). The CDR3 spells CASSLSIQSSYNSPLHF. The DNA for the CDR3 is TGTGCCAGCAGTTTAAGCATTCAGAGCTCCTATAATTCACCCCTCCACTTT.

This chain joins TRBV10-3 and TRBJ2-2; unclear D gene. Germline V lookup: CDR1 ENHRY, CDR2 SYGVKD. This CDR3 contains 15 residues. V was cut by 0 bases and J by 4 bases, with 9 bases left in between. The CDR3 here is CAISESVRPTGELFF. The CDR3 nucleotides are TGTGCCATCAGTGAGTCGGTCAGGCCCACCGGGGAGCTGTTTTTT.

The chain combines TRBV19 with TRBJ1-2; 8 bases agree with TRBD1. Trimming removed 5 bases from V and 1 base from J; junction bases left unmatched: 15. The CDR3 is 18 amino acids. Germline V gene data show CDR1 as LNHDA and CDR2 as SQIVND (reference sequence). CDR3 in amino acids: CASSPKWTGQWLNYGYTF. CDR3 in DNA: TGTGCCAGTAGTCCGAAATGGACAGGGCAGTGGCTTAACTATGGCTACACCTTC. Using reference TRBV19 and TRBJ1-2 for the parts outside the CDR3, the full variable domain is DGGITQSPKYLFRKEGQNVTLSCEQNLNHDAMYWYRQDPGQGLRLIYYSQIVNDFQKGDIAEGYSVSREKKESFPLTVTSAQKNPTAFYLCASSPKWTGQWLNYGYTFGSGTRLTVV.

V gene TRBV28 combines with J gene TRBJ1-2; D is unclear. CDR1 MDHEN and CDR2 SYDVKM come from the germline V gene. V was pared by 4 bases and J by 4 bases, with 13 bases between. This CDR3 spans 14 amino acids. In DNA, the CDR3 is TGTGCCAGCAGTTCTTCCCTTACCCCCTATGGCTACACCTTC. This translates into CASSSSLTPYGYTF.

CDR3 sequence reads: CASSESGGVGYTF. CDR3 coding DNA: TGTGCCAGCAGTGAAAGTGGGGGGGTTGGCTACACCTTC. The J gene is TRBJ1-2, the V gene TRBV6-1, with D possibly matching TRBD1 (5 bases). The CDR3 has 13 residues. Germline CDR1 reads MNHNS; CDR2 reads SASEGT. V lost 2 bases, J lost 7 bases, and 11 bases lay in between.

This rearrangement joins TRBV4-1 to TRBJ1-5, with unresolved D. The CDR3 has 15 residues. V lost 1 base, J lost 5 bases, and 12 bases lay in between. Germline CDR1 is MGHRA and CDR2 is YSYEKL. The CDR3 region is CASSQAMSGYQPQHF. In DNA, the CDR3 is TGCGCCAGCAGCCAAGCGATGTCTGGTTATCAGCCCCAGCATTTT.

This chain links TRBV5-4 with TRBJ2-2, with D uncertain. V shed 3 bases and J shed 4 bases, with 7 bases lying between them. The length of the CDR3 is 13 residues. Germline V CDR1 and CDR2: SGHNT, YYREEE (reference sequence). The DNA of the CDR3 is TGTGCCAGCAGCTCACGAGCCACCGGGGAGCTGTTTTTT. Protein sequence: CASSSRATGELFF.

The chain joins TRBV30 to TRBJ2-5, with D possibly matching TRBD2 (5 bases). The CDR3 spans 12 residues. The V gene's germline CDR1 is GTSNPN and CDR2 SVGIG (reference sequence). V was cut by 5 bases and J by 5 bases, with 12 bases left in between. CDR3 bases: TGTGCCTGGGCAGGAGGCAGGGAGACCCAGTACTTC. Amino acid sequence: CAWAGGRETQYF.

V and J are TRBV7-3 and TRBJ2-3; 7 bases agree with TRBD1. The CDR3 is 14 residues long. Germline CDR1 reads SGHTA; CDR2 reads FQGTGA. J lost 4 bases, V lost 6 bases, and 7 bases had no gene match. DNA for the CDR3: TGTGCCAGCAGACGAGACAGGGCTGCAGATACGCAGTATTTT. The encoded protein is CASRRDRAADTQYF. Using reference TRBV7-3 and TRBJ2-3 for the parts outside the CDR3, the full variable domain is GAGVSQTPSNKVTEKGKYVELRCDPISGHTALYWYRQSLGQGPEFLIYFQGTGAADDSGLPNDRFFAVRPEGSVSTLKIQRTERGDSAVYLCASRRDRAADTQYFGPGTRLTVL.

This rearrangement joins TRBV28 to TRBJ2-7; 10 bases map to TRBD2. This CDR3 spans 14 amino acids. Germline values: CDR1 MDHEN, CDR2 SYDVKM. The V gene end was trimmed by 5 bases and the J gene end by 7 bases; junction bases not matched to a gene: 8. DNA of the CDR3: TGTGCCAGCAGTCTCGGACTAGCGGTAGGGGAGCAGTACTTC. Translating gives CASSLGLAVGEQYF.

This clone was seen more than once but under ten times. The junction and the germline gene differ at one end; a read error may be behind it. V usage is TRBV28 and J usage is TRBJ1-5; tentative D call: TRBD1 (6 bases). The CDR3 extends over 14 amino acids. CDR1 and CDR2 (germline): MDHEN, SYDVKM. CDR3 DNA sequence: TGTGCCAGCAGTCTGACGGGGGGCAAACAGCCCCAGCATTTT. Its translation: CASSLTGGKQPQHF.

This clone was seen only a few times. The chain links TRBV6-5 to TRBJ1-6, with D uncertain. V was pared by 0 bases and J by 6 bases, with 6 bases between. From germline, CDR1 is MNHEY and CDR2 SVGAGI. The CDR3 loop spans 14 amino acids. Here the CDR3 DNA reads TGTGCCAGCAGTTACTCCGAGCCTAATTCACCCCTCCACTTT. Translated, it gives CASSYSEPNSPLHF.

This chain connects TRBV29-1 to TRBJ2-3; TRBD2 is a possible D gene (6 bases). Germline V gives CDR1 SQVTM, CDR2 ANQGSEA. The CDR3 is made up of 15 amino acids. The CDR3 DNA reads TGCAGTTCCCAGGCGGGACCGGTGGAGGCAGATACGCAGTATTTT. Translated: CSSQAGPVEADTQYF.

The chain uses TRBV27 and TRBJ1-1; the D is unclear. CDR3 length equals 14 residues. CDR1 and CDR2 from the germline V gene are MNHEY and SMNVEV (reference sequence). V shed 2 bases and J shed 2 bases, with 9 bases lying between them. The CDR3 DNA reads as TGTGCCAGCAGTTTAGCACGGGGAAACACTGAAGCTTTCTTT. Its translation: CASSLARGNTEAFF.

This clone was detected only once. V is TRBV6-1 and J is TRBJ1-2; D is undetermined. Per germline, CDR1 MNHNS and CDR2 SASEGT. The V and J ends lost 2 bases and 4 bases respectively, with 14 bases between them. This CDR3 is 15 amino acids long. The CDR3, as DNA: TGTGCCAGCAGTGAACTGGGCAGCCAAGGCTATGGCTACACCTTC. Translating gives CASSELGSQGYGYTF.

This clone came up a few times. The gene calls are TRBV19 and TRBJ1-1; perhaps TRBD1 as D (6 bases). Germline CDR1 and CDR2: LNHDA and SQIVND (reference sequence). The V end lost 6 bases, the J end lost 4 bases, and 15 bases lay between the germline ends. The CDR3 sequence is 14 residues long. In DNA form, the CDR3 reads TGTGCCAGTAGAAACAGGGTAGAGGCCACTGAAGCTTTCTTT. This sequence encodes CASRNRVEATEAFF.

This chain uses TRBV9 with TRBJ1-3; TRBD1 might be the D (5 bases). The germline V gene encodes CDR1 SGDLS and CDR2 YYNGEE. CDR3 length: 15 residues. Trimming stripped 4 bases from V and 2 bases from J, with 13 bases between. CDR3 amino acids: CASSLAGGAGNTIYF. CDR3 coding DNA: TGTGCCAGCAGCCTTGCTGGAGGGGCTGGAAACACCATATATTTT.